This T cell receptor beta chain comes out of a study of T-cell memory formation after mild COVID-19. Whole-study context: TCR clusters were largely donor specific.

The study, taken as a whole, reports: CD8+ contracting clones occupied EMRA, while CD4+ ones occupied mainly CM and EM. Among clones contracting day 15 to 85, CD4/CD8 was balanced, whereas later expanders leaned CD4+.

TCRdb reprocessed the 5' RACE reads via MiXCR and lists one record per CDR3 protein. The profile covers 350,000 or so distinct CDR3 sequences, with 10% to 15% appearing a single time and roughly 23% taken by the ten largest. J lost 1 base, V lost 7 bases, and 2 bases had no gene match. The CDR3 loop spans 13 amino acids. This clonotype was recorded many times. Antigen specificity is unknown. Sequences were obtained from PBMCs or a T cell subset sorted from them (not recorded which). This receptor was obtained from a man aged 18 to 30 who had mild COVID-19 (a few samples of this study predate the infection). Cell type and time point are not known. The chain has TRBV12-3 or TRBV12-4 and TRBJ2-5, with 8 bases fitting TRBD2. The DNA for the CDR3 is TGTGCCAGCAACCTAGCGGGCCAAGAGACCCAGTACTTC. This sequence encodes CASNLAGQETQYF.